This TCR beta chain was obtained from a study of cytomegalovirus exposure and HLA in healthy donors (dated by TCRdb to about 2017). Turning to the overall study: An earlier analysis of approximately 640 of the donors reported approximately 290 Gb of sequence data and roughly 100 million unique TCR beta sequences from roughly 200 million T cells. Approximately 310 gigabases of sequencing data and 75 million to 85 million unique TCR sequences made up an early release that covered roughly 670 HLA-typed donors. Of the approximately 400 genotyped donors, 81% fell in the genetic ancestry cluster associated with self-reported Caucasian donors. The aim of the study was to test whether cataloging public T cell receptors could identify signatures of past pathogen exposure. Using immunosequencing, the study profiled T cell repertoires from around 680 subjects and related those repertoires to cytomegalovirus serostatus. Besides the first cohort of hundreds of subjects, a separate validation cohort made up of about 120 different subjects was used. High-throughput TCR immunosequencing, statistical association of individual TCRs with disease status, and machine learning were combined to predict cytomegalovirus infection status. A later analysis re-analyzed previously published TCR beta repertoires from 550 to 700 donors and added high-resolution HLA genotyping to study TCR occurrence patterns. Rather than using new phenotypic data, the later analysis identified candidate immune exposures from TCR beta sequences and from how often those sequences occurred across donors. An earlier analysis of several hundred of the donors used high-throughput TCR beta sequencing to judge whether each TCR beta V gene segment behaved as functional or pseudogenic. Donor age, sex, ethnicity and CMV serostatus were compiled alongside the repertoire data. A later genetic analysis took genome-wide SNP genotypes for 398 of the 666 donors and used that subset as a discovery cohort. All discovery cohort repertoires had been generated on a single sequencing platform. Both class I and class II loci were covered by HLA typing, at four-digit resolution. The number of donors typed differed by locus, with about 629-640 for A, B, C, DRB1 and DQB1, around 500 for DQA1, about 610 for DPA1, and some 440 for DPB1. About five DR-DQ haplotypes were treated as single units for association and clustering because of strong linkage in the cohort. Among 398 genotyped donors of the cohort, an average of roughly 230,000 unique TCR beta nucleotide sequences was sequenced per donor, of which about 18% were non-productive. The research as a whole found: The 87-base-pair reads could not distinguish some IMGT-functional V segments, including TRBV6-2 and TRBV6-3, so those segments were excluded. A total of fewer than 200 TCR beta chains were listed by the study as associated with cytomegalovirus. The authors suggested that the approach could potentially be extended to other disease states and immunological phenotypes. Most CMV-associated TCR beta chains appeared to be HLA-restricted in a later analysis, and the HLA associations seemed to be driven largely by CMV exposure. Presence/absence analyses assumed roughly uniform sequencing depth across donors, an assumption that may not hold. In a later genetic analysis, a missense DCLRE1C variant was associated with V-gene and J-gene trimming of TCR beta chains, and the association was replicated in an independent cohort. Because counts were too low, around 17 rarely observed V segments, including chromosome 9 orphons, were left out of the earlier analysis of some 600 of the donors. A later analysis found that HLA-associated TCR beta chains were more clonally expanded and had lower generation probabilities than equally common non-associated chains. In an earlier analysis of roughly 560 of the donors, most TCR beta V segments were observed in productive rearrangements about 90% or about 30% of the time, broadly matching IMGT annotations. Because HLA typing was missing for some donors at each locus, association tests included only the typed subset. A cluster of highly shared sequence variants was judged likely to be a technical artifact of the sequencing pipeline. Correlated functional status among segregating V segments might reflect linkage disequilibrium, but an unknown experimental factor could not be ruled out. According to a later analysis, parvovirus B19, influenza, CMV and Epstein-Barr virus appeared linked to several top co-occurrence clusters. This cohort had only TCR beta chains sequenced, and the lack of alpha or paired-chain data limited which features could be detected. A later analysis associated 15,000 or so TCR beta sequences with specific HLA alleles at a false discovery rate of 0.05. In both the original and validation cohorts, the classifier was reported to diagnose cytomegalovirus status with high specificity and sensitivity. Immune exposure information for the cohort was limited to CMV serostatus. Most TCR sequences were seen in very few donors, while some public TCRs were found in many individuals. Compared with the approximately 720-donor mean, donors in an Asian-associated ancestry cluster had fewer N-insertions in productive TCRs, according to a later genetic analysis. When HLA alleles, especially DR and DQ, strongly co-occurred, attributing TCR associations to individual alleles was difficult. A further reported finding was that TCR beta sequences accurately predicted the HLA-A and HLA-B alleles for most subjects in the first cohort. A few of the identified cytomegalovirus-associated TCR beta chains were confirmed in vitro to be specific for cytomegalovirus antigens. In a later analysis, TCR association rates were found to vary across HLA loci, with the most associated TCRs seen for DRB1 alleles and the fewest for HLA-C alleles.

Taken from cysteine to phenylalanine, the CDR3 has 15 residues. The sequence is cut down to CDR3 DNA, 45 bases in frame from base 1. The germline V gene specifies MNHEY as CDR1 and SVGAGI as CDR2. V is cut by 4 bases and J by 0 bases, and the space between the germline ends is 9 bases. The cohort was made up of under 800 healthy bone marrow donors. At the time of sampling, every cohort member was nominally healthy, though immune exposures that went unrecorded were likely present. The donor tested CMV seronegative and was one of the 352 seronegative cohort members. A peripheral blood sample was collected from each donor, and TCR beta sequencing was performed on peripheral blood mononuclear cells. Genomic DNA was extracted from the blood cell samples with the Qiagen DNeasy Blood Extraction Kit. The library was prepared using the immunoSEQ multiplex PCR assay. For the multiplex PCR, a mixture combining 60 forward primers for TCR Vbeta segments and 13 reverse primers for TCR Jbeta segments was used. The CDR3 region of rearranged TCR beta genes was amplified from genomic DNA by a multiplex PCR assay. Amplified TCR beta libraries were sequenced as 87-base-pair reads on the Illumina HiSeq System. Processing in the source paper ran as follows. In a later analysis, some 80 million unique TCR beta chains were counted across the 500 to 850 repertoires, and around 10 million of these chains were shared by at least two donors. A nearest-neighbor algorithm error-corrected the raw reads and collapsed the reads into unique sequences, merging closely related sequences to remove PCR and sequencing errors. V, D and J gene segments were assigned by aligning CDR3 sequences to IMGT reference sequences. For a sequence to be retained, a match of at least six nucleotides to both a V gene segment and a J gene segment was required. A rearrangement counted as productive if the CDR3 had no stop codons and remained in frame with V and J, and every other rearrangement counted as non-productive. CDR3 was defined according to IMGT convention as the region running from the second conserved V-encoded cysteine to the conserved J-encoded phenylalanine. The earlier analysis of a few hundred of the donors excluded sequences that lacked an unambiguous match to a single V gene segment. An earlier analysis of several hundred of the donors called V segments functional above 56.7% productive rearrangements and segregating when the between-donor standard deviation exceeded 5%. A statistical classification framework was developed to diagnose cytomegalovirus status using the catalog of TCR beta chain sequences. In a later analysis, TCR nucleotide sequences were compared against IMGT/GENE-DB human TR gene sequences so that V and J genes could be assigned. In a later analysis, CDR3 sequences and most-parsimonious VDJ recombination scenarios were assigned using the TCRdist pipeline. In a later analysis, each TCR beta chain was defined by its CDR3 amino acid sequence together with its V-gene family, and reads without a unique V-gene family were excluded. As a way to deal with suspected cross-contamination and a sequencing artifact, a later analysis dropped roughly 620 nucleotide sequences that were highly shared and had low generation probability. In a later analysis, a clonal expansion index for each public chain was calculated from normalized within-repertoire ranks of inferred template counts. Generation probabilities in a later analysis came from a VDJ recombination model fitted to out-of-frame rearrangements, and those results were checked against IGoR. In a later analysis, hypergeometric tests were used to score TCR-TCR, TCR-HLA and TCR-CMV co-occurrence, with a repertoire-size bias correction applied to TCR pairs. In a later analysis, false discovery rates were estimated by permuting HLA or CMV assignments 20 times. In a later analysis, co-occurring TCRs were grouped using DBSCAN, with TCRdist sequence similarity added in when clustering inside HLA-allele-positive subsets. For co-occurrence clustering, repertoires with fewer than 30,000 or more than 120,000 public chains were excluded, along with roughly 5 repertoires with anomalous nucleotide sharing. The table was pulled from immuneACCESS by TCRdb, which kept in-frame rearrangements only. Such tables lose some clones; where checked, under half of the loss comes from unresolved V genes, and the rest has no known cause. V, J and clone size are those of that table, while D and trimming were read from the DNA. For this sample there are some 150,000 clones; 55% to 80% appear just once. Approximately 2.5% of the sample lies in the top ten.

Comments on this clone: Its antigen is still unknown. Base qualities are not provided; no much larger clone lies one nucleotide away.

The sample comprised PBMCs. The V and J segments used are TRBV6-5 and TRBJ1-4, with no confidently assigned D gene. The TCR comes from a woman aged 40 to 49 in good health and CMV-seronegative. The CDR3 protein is CASSSFGATNEKLFF. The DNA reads TGTGCCAGCAGTTCCTTCGGTGCAACTAATGAAAAACTGTTTTTT.